This T cell receptor beta chain was retrieved from a study of regulatory T cells in long-lasting Graves disease. Study results and caveats: TRBV28, TRBJ1-2 and TRBJ2-5 were segments that persistent disease favored.

Looked up from germline, CDR1 is SGHKS and CDR2 is YYEKEE (reference sequence). The CDR3 has 14 residues. Time point given: newly diagnosed GD, antithyroid drugs for less than 3 months. With RNA extracted from PBMCs as input, the TCR library was made. As collected, the peripheral blood samples measured about 9.6 milliliters each and went into EDTA tubes. The sample holds many counts of this clonotype. Antigen: not known. Its ends do not fully match the called genes, so a read error is possible. Both iRepertoire HTBI primers and Arm-PCR of CDR3 regions were used to build the TCR beta libraries. TCRdb re-derived calls from the multiplex PCR reads in MiXCR, one entry per CDR3 protein. Counted here are around 250,000 distinct CDR3 sequences, over 20% occurring once; the ten biggest clones make up over 11%.

The source was peripheral blood mononuclear cells (PBMCs), collected at new diagnosis, from a patient treated with antithyroid drugs. V is TRBV5-5 and J is TRBJ2-3, with D possibly matching TRBD2 (6 bases). This TCR derives from a female donor with Graves disease. CDR3 amino acids: CASSLEGHTDTQYF. Written as DNA, the CDR3 is TGCGCCAGCAGCTTGGAGGGTCACACAGATACGCAGTATTTT.